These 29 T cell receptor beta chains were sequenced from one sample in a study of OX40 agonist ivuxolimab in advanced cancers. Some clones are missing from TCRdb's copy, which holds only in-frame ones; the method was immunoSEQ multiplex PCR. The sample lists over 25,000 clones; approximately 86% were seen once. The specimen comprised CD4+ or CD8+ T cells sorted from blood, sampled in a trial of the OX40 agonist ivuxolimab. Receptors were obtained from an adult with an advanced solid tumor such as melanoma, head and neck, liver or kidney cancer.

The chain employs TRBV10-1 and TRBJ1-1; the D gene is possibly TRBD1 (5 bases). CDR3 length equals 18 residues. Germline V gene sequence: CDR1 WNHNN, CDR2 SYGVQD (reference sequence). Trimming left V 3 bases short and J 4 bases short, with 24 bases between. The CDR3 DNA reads TGCGCCAGCAGTGACCGAGTGGACATGGCCTTTAGTCGCACTGAAGCTTTCTTT. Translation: CASSDRVDMAFSRTEAFF.

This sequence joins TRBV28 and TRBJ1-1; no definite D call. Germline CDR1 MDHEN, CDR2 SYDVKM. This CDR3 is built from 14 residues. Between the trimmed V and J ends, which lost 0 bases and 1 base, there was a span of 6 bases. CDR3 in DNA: TGTGCCAGCAGTTTATGGGCGGGGAACACTGAAGCTTTCTTT. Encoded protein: CASSLWAGNTEAFF. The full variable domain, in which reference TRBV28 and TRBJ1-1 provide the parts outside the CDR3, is DVKVTQSSRYLVKRTGEKVFLECVQDMDHENMFWYRQDPGLGLRLIYFSYDVKMKEKGDIPEGYSVSREKKERFSLILESASTNQTSMYLCASSLWAGNTEAFFGQGTRLTVV.

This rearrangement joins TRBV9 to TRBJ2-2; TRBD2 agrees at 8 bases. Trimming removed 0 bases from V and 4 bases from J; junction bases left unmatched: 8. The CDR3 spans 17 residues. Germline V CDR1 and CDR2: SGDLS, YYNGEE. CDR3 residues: CASSVGDGGAVTGELFF. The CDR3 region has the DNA TGTGCCAGCAGCGTAGGAGACGGGGGGGCGGTCACCGGGGAGCTGTTTTTT.

CDR3: CASSPLRSGYEQYF. The CDR3 region has the DNA TGTGCCAGCAGCCCCCTTCGGAGCGGATACGAGCAGTACTTC. V gene TRBV7-9 combines with J gene TRBJ2-7; TRBD2 is a possible D gene (5 bases). Deletions cut 5 bases from V and 4 bases from J, with 15 bases between. The CDR3 loop spans 14 amino acids. CDR1 SEHNR and CDR2 FQNEAQ come from the germline V gene (reference sequence).

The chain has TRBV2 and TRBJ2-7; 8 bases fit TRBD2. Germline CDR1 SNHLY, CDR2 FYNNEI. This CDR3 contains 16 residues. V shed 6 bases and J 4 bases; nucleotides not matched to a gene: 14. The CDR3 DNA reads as TGTGCCAGCAGGCCCCCGGGGGGGGGACCGGGTTACGAGCAGTACTTC. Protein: CASRPPGGGPGYEQYF.

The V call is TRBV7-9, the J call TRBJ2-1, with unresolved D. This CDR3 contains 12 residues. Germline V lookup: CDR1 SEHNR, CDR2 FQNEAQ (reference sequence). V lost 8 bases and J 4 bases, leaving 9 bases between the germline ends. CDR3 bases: TGTGCCAGCGGGAAAGTTTACAATGAGCAGTTCTTC. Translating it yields CASGKVYNEQFF. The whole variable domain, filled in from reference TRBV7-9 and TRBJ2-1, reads DTGVSQNPRHKITKRGQNVTFRCDPISEHNRLYWYRQTLGQGPEFLTYFQNEAQLEKSRLLSDRFSAERPKGSFSTLEIQRTEQGDSAMYLCASGKVYNEQFFGPGTRLTVL.

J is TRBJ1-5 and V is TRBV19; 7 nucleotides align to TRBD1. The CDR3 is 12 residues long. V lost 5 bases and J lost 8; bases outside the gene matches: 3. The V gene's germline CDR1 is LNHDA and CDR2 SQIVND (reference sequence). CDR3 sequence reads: CASSSTGEPQHF. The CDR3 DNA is TGTGCCAGTAGTTCTACAGGGGAGCCCCAGCATTTT.

CDR3 amino acids: CASSQALGTRGYEQYF. The CDR3 DNA reads TGTGCCAGCAGCCAGGCCCTGGGGACTAGGGGCTACGAGCAGTACTTC. This chain links TRBV5-8 with TRBJ2-7; 8 bases align to TRBD2. The V and J ends lost 4 bases and 3 bases, in that order; junction bases with no gene match: 12. In germline, CDR1 is SGHTS, CDR2 YDEGEE. This CDR3 has 16 amino acids.

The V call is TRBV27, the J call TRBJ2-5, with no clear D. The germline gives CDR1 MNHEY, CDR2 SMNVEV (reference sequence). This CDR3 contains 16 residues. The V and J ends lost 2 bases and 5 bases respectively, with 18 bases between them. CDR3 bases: TGTGCCAGCAGTTTAGCCCTCGGAGTACCTGGGGAGACCCAGTACTTC. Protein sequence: CASSLALGVPGETQYF.

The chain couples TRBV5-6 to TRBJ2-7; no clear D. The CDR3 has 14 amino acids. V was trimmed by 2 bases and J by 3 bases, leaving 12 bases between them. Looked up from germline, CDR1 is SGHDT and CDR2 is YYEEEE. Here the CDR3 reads CASSLGTTNYEQYF. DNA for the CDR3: TGTGCCAGCAGCTTAGGCACGACAAACTACGAGCAGTACTTC. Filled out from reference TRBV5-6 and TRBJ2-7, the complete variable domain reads DAGVTQSPTHLIKTRGQQVTLRCSPKSGHDTVSWYQQALGQGPQFIFQYYEEEERQRGNFPDRFSGHQFPNYSSELNVNALLLGDSALYLCASSLGTTNYEQYFGPGTRLTVT.

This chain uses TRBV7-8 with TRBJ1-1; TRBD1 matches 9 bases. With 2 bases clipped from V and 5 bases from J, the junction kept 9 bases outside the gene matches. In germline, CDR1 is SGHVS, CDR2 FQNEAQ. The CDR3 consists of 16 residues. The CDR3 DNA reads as TGTGCCAGCAGCTTACGGTCGGGACAGGGTGGGACTGAAGCTTTCTTT. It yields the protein CASSLRSGQGGTEAFF.

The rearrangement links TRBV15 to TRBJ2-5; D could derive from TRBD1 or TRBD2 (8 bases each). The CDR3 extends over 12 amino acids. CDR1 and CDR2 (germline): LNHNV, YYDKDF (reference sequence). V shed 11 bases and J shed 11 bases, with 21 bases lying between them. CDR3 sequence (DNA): TGTGCCCAGACAGGGGTGAGCGGGAGTCAGTACTTC. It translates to CAQTGVSGSQYF.

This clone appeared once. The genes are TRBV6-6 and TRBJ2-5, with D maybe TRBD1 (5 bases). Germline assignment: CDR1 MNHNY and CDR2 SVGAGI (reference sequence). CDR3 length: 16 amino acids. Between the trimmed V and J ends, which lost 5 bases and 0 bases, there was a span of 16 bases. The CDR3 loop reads CASSPQAGNNQETQYF. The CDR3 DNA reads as TGTGCCAGCAGTCCCCAGGCAGGGAACAACCAAGAGACCCAGTACTTC.

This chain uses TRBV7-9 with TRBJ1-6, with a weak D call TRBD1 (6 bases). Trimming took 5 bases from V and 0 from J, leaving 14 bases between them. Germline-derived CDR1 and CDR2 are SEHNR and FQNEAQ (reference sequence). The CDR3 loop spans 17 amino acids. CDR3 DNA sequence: TGTGCCAGCAGCGTTTCTAGGGGGAGCTCCTATAATTCACCCCTCCACTTT. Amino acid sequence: CASSVSRGSSYNSPLHF.

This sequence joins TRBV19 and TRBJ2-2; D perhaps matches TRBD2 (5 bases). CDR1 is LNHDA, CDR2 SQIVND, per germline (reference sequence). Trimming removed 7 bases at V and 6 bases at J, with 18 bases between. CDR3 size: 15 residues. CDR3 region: CASTNEGRIPGELFF. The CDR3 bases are TGTGCCAGTACTAATGAGGGCAGAATCCCCGGGGAGCTGTTTTTT.

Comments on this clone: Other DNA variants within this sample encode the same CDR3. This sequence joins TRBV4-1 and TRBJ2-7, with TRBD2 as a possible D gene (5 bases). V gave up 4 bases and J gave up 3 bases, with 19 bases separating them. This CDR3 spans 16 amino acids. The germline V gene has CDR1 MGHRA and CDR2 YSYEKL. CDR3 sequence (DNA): TGCGCCAGCAGCCCAGAGATCGGGGTCTTGGGCTACGAGCAGTACTTC. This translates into CASSPEIGVLGYEQYF.

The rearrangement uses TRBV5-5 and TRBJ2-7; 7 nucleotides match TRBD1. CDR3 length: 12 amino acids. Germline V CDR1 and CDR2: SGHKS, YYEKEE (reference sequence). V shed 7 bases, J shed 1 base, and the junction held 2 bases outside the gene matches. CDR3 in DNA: TGTGCCAGCGACAGGGTTTCCTACGAGCAGTACTTC. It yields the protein CASDRVSYEQYF.

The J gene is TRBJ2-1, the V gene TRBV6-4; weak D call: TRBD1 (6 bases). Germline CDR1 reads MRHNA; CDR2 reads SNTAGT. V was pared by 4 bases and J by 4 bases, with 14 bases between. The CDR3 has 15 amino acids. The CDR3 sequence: CASSVGAGEYNEQFF. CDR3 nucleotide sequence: TGTGCCAGCAGTGTTGGAGCAGGGGAGTACAATGAGCAGTTCTTC.

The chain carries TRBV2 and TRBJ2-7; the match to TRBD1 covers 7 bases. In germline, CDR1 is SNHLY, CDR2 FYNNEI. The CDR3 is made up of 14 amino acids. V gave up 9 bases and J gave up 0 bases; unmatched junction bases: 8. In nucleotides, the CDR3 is TGTGCCAGTCTTAACCGGGACAGCTCCTACGAGCAGTACTTC. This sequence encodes CASLNRDSSYEQYF. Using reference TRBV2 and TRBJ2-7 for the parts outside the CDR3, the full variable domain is EPEVTQTPSHQVTQMGQEVILRCVPISNHLYFYWYRQILGQKVEFLVSFYNNEISEKSEIFDDQFSVERPDGSNFTLKIRSTKLEDSAMYFCASLNRDSSYEQYFGPGTRLTVT.

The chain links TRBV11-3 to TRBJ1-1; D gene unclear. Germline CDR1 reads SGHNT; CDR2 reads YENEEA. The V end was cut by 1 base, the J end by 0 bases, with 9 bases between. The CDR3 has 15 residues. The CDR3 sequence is CASSLAGRLNTEAFF. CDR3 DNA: TGTGCCAGCAGCTTAGCGGGCAGGTTGAACACTGAAGCTTTCTTT.

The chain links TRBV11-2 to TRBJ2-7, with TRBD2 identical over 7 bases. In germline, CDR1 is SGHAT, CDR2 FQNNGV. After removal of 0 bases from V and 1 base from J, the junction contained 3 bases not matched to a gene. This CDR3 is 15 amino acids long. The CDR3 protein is CASSLDFGGSYEQYF. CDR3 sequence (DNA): TGTGCCAGCAGCTTAGATTTCGGGGGGTCCTACGAGCAGTACTTC.

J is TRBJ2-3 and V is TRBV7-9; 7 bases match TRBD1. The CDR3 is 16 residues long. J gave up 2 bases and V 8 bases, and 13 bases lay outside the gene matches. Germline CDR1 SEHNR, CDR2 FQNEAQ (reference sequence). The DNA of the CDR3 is TGTGCCAGCCCCACCCCGGACAGGACTCCCACAGATACGCAGTATTTT. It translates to CASPTPDRTPTDTQYF.

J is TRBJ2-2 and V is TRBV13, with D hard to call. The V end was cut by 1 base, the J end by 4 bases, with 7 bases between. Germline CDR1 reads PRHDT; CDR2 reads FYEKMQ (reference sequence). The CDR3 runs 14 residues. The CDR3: CASSLEVSTGELFF. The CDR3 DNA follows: TGTGCCAGCAGCTTAGAGGTTAGCACCGGGGAGCTGTTTTTT.

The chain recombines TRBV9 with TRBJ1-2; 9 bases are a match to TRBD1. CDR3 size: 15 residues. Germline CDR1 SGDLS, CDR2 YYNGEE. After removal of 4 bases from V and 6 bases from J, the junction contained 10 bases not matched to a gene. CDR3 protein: CASSSQGGTGHGYTF. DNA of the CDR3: TGTGCCAGCAGCTCTCAGGGGGGGACAGGGCATGGCTACACCTTC.

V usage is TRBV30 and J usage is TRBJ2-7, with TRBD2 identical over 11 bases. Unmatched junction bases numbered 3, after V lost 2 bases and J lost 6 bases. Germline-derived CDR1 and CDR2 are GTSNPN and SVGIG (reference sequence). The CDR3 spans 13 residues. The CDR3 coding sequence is TGTGCCTGGAGTCCCGGGACTAGCGGCGAGCAGTACTTC. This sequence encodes CAWSPGTSGEQYF.

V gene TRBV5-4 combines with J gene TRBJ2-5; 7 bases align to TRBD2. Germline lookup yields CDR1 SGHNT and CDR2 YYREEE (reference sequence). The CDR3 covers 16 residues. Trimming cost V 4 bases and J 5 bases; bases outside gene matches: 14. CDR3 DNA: TGTGCCAGCAGCCCATTCCCTAGCGGAGGAGAGGAGACCCAGTACTTC. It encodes CASSPFPSGGEETQYF.

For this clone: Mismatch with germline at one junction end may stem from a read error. CDR3 in DNA: TGTGCCAGCAGCGACGAGACAGGGCCCCTTCGTTATGGCTTT. Translation gives CASSDETGPLRYGF. The chain links TRBV9 to TRBJ1-1, with 7 bases identical to TRBD1. From germline, CDR1 is SGDLS and CDR2 YYNGEE. This CDR3 has 14 amino acids.

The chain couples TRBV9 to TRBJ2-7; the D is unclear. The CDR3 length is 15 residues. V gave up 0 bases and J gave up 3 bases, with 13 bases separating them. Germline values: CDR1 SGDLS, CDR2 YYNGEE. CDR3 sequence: CASSVEAGKLYEQYF. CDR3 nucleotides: TGTGCCAGCAGCGTAGAGGCAGGCAAGCTCTACGAGCAGTACTTC.

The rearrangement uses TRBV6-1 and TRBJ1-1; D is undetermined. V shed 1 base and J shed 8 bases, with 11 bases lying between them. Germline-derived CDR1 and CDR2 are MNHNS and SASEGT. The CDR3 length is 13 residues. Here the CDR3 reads CASSEVPLREAFF. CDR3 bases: TGTGCCAGCAGTGAAGTTCCTCTTAGGGAAGCTTTCTTT.